What follows are 12 T cell receptor beta chains derived from one specimen sequenced in a study of blood T cell repertoires in COVID-19. Only in-frame clones appear in the TCRdb table, and some are missing; sequencing was by immunoSEQ multiplex PCR. The repertoire holds 250,000 to 300,000 clones, with about 86% as singletons. Sequenced material: peripheral blood. These receptors originate from an older woman with COVID-19, enrolled during active disease.

The chain is built from TRBV5-8 and TRBJ1-2; 9 bases are a match to TRBD1. With 4 bases clipped from V and 1 base from J, the junction kept 5 bases outside the gene matches. Germline V gives CDR1 SGHTS, CDR2 YDEGEE. The CDR3 consists of 15 residues. The CDR3 region is CASSRQGVDNYGYTF. The CDR3 DNA sequence: TGTGCCAGCAGCAGACAGGGGGTCGATAACTATGGCTACACCTTC.

This chain links TRBV2 with TRBJ2-7, with a weak D call TRBD1 (5 bases). The CDR3 consists of 15 residues. The germline V gene encodes CDR1 SNHLY and CDR2 FYNNEI. Between the trimmed V and J ends, which lost 3 bases and 3 bases, there was a span of 15 bases. DNA for the CDR3: TGTGCCAGCAGTGACACCCGACAGTTCAGCTACGAGCAGTACTTC. It encodes CASSDTRQFSYEQYF.

V is TRBV6-2 or TRBV6-3 and J is TRBJ2-3; 10 bases map to TRBD2. The V gene end was trimmed by 2 bases and the J gene end by 8 bases; junction bases not matched to a gene: 4. From germline, CDR1 is MNHEY and CDR2 SVGEGT. The CDR3 totals 14 residues. CDR3 protein: CASSYGVAGGTQYF. The CDR3 nucleotides are TGTGCCAGCAGTTACGGGGTAGCGGGGGGTACGCAGTATTTT.

The J gene is TRBJ2-6, the V gene TRBV27; 7 nucleotides align to TRBD1. Trimming cost V 5 bases and J 3 bases; bases outside gene matches: 7. Germline V gene data show CDR1 as MNHEY and CDR2 as SMNVEV (reference sequence). This CDR3 contains 16 residues. The CDR3 region is CASSPGTVFGANVLTF. The CDR3 DNA follows: TGTGCCAGCAGTCCCGGGACAGTCTTTGGGGCCAACGTCCTGACTTTC.

J is TRBJ2-3 and V is TRBV28, with D unresolved. The CDR3 sequence is 12 residues long. The germline CDR1 and CDR2 sequences are MDHEN and SYDVKM. Trimming removed 6 bases at V and 3 bases at J, with 7 bases between. The CDR3 region has the DNA TGTGCCAGCAGCTCTCTAACAGATACGCAGTATTTT. It codes for CASSSLTDTQYF.

The rearrangement joins TRBV7-3 to TRBJ1-2; the match to TRBD1 covers 7 bases. V shed 5 bases and J 6 bases; nucleotides not matched to a gene: 6. The CDR3 is made up of 13 amino acids. Looked up from germline, CDR1 is SGHTA and CDR2 is FQGTGA. The CDR3 reads CASSPQGFDGYTF. The CDR3 DNA reads TGTGCCAGCAGCCCACAGGGGTTCGATGGCTACACCTTC.

This chain uses TRBV27 with TRBJ2-1, with D unclear. The CDR3 is 13 amino acids. In germline, CDR1 is MNHEY, CDR2 SMNVEV (reference sequence). The ends were cut back, 3 bases at V and 4 bases at J, with 7 bases in the middle. The CDR3 loop reads CASSLSEYNEQFF. The DNA of the CDR3 is TGTGCCAGCAGTTTGTCCGAGTACAATGAGCAGTTCTTC.

The chain has TRBV12-5 and TRBJ1-1; 8 positions agree with TRBD1. The V segment lost 2 bases and the J segment 3 bases; nucleotides outside the gene matches: 8. CDR3 length: 16 amino acids. Germline CDR1 reads LGHNT; CDR2 reads FRNRAP. The CDR3 coding sequence is TGTGCTAGTGGTTTGTTTACAGGGGGGGAAGACACTGAAGCTTTCTTT. This sequence encodes CASGLFTGGEDTEAFF.

A remark on this clone: One end of the junction does not line up with germline, which may come from a read error. The chain links TRBV4-1 to TRBJ2-1; TRBD1 matches 7 bases. Germline loops: CDR1 MGHRA, CDR2 YSYEKL. CDR3 size: 15 residues. In DNA form, the CDR3 reads TGCGCCAGCAGACAAGTAGGGGGCCCCCCCAATGAGCAGTTCTTC. Its protein product is CASRQVGGPPNEQFF.

V gene TRBV7-9 combines with J gene TRBJ2-7, with a weak D call TRBD1 (5 bases). This CDR3 is 14 amino acids long. From germline, CDR1 is SEHNR and CDR2 FQNEAQ (reference sequence). V was pared by 5 bases and J by 3 bases, with 14 bases between. CDR3 nucleotides: TGTGCCAGCAGCCCGGATTCCAGGGACTACGAGCAGTACTTC. As protein: CASSPDSRDYEQYF.

The genes are TRBV21-1 and TRBJ1-1. TRBV21-1 is deemed a pseudogene. This CDR3 contains 16 residues. The chain's CDR3 is CASSKYLWRVGTEAFF. The CDR3 region has the DNA TGTGCCAGCAGCAAATACCTGTGGCGGGTGGGCACTGAAGCTTTCTTT.

V and J are TRBV4-2 and TRBJ2-7; weak D call: TRBD1 (6 bases). Per the germline V gene, CDR1 is LGHNA and CDR2 is YNFKEQ. V gave up 0 bases and J gave up 4 bases, with 16 bases separating them. The CDR3 is 16 amino acids. CDR3 DNA: TGTGCCAGCAGCCAAGATCGAGAGGGCAGGGGTTACGAGCAGTACTTC. Protein product: CASSQDREGRGYEQYF.